The rows below give T cell receptor beta chains drawn from one sample of a study of T cells in localized non-small cell lung cancer. Profiling relied on immunoSEQ multiplex PCR, and the TCRdb table lists in-frame clones only, not all of them. The sample holds 41,000 or so clones, around nine tenths seen once. The specimen was peripheral blood, collected before any cancer treatment. These receptors came from a female donor at least 60 years old with stage I squamous cell lung carcinoma. The CDR3 runs from the conserved cysteine through the conserved F or W. Each record gives: V gene, J gene, clone size, D gene, CDR3 protein, CDR3 DNA. A D gene is named only where the DNA matches it firmly. Where a row states a size, it is once, few, many or the class of an expanded clone; other rows omit it.

V: TRBV7-2
J: TRBJ2-5
size: NA
D: TRBD2
CDR3: CASSSPSLAGVPETQYF
DNA: TGTGCCAGCAGCTCGCCTTCCCTCGCGGGAGTCCCAGAGACCCAGTACTTC

V: TRBV6-5
J: TRBJ2-1
size: NA
D: NA
CDR3: CASSYEGAGAYNEQFF
DNA: TGTGCCAGCAGTTACGAGGGCGCAGGGGCCTACAATGAGCAGTTCTTC

V: TRBV29-1
J: TRBJ1-1
size: NA
D: NA
CDR3: CSVERGQNTEAFF
DNA: TGCAGCGTTGAAAGGGGCCAGAACACTGAAGCTTTCTTT

V: TRBV9
J: TRBJ1-2
size: NA
D: NA
CDR3: CASSLTWAGRSGYTF
DNA: TGTGCCAGCAGCCTGACTTGGGCAGGCCGAAGTGGCTACACCTTC

V: TRBV7-9
J: TRBJ2-7
size: NA
D: TRBD2
CDR3: CASSSGTSVYEQYF
DNA: TGTGCCAGCAGCTCCGGGACTAGCGTCTACGAGCAGTACTTC

V: TRBV19
J: TRBJ2-1
size: NA
D: NA
CDR3: CASSIGWSRRNEQFF
DNA: TGTGCCAGTAGTATTGGTTGGAGTCGGAGGAATGAGCAGTTCTTC

V: TRBV6-6
J: TRBJ2-1
size: NA
D: NA
CDR3: CASSSHGGDNEQFF
DNA: TGTGCCAGCAGTAGCCACGGAGGAGACAATGAGCAGTTCTTC

V: TRBV7-6
J: TRBJ2-1
size: NA
D: NA
CDR3: CASSTRRGESYNEQFF
DNA: TGTGCCAGCAGCACCCGGCGAGGGGAGTCCTACAATGAGCAGTTCTTC

V: TRBV7-2
J: TRBJ1-5
size: few
D: TRBD1
CDR3: CASSLGPPGQNQPQHF
DNA: TGTGCCAGCAGCTTAGGTCCCCCGGGACAGAATCAGCCCCAGCATTTT

V: TRBV30
J: TRBJ1-2
size: NA
D: NA
CDR3: CAGRPGNYGYTF
DNA: TGTGCCGGGCGGCCGGGAAACTATGGCTACACCTTC

V: TRBV5-4
J: TRBJ1-2
size: NA
D: TRBD1
CDR3: CASSTWDRVGYGYTF
DNA: TGTGCCAGCAGCACCTGGGACAGGGTCGGATATGGCTACACCTTC

V: TRBV7-2
J: TRBJ2-7
size: NA
D: TRBD1
CDR3: CASSLHRDSFEREQYF
DNA: TGTGCCAGCAGCTTACACCGGGACAGTTTTGAGCGCGAGCAGTACTTC

V: TRBV14
J: TRBJ2-1
size: NA
D: TRBD2
CDR3: CASSQVRLAEQFF
DNA: TGTGCCAGCAGCCAAGTAAGACTAGCCGAGCAGTTCTTC

V: TRBV7-6
J: TRBJ2-2
size: NA
D: NA
CDR3: CASRSGGLVGTGELFF
DNA: TGTGCCAGCAGATCAGGGGGACTAGTGGGCACCGGGGAGCTGTTTTTT

V: TRBV19
J: TRBJ1-2
size: NA
D: NA
CDR3: CASSISRVAYYGYTF
DNA: TGTGCCAGTAGTATTAGCAGGGTCGCTTACTATGGCTACACCTTC

V: TRBV20-1
J: TRBJ2-1
size: NA
D: TRBD2
CDR3: CSASGRYEQFF
DNA: TGCAGTGCTAGCGGGAGGTATGAGCAGTTCTTC

V: TRBV10-2
J: TRBJ1-2
size: NA
D: NA
CDR3: CASSELGRGGYTF
DNA: TGCGCCAGCAGTGAGTTGGGGCGCGGTGGCTACACCTTC

V: TRBV7-8
J: TRBJ1-3
size: NA
D: TRBD1
CDR3: CASSYRQGISGNTIYF
DNA: TGTGCCAGCAGCTACCGACAGGGAATCTCTGGAAACACCATATATTTT

V: TRBV4-1
J: TRBJ2-7
size: NA
D: TRBD2
CDR3: CASSASGRALDEQYF
DNA: TGCGCCAGCAGCGCCAGCGGGAGGGCCCTCGACGAGCAGTACTTC

V: TRBV27
J: TRBJ2-2
size: NA
D: TRBD1
CDR3: CASSGRGRTGELFF
DNA: TGTGCCAGCAGTGGAAGGGGGCGGACCGGGGAGCTGTTTTTT

V: TRBV14
J: TRBJ2-7
size: NA
D: TRBD2
CDR3: CASSQRSGIRNEQYF
DNA: TGTGCCAGCAGCCAACGAAGCGGGATACGGAACGAGCAGTACTTC

V: TRBV5-1
J: TRBJ1-4
size: NA
D: NA
CDR3: CASSKTRGTAEKLFF
DNA: TGCGCCAGCAGCAAAACCAGGGGCACGGCAGAAAAACTGTTTTTT

V: TRBV7-7
J: TRBJ2-2
size: NA
D: TRBD2
CDR3: CASSPRVAGRTGELFF
DNA: TGTGCTAGCAGCCCCCGGGTAGCGGGCAGAACCGGGGAGCTGTTTTTT

V: TRBV5-1
J: TRBJ2-3
size: NA
D: NA
CDR3: CASNGVAASTDTQYF
DNA: TGCGCCAGCAATGGGGTAGCGGCTAGCACAGATACGCAGTATTTT

V: TRBV21-1
J: TRBJ1-4
size: once
D: NA
CDR3: CASSRREVRKLFF
DNA: TGTGCCAGCAGCCGCAGGGAAGTCAGGAAACTGTTTTTT

V: TRBV18
J: TRBJ1-3
size: NA
D: NA
CDR3: CASSPFLRTEGISGNTIYF
DNA: TGTGCCAGCTCACCCTTCCTAAGGACAGAAGGTATAAGTGGAAACACCATATATTTT

V: TRBV4-2
J: TRBJ2-2
size: NA
D: TRBD2
CDR3: CASSQGTAGGWAGELFF
DNA: TGTGCCAGCAGCCAAGGCACGGCGGGAGGGTGGGCCGGGGAGCTGTTTTTT

V: TRBV7-7
J: TRBJ2-7
size: NA
D: NA
CDR3: CASSLGGGAPYEQYF
DNA: TGTGCTAGCAGCTTAGGAGGGGGCGCACCTTACGAGCAGTACTTC

V: TRBV7-8
J: TRBJ2-7
size: NA
D: NA
CDR3: CASSPERRTHYEQYF
DNA: TGTGCCAGCAGCCCTGAGCGGAGGACCCACTACGAGCAGTACTTC

V: TRBV4-3
J: TRBJ2-7
size: NA
D: NA
CDR3: CASSQVSGYYEQYF
DNA: TGCGCCAGCAGCCAAGTCTCAGGGTACTACGAGCAGTACTTC

V: TRBV11-2
J: TRBJ2-2
size: NA
D: NA
CDR3: CASSLGTGTFTGELFF
DNA: TGTGCCAGCAGCTTAGGCACAGGGACCTTCACCGGGGAGCTGTTTTTT